The following is a T cell receptor beta chain sequence with its context. Its antigen remains unknown. Primers for the PCR totalled 60 Vbeta and 13 Jbeta. The assay was immunoSEQ multiplex PCR, and TCRdb's table has in-frame clones only and misses some. The sample lists about 190,000 clones, around 75% occurring once. The data stem from a study of cytomegalovirus exposure and HLA in healthy donors. Study-wide points: Within an earlier analysis, most TCR beta V segments proved productive either about 87% or about 30% of the time. Researchers counted around 170 TCR beta chains as cytomegalovirus-associated. When a later analysis was performed, an Asian-associated ancestry cluster reportedly had fewer N-insertions than the roughly 630-donor mean. A later examination showed that TCR association rates differed by HLA locus, with DRB1 most and HLA-C fewest.

Germline loops: CDR1 SGHRS, CDR2 YFSETQ. Trimming pared 1 base from V and 0 bases from J, leaving 17 bases between. The CDR3 contains 19 residues. Specimen: PBMCs. The chain couples TRBV5-1 to TRBJ2-6; tentatively, D is TRBD1 (7 bases). The sequence derives from a woman aged 25-40 years in good health and CMV-seropositive. In DNA form, the CDR3 reads TGCGCCAGCAGCTTGCCACCGGGGGACAGCCTCTCTGGGGCCAACGTCCTGACTTTC. Residues: CASSLPPGDSLSGANVLTF.